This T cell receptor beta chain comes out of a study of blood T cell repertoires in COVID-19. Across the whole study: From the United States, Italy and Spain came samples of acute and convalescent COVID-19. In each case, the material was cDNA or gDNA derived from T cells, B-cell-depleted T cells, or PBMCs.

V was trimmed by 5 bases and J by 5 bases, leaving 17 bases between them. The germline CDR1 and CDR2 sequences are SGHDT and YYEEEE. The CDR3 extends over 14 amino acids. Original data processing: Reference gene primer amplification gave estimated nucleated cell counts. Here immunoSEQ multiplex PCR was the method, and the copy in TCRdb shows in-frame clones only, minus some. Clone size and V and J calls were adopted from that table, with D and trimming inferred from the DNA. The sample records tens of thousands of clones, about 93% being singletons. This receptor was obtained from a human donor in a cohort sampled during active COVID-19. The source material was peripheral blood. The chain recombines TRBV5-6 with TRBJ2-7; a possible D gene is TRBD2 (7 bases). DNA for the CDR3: TGTGCCAGCAGTTTCCCCTCGGGGGGCAACGAGCAGTACTTC. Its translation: CASSFPSGGNEQYF.